Following are 4 T cell receptor beta chains from one sample sequenced in a study of beta chain features in type 1 diabetes. Overall study findings and caveats: Shortening that was moderate but significant affected the TCRB CDR3s of Type 1 diabetes patients in all four CD4+ subsets.

Every isolated RNA sample was fully reverse transcribed, so sequencing captured expressed TCRB transcripts. TCRdb's copy holds only in-frame clones and misses some; the assay was immunoSEQ multiplex PCR. The table records around 650,000 clones, roughly an eighth of them present only once. Their cognate antigens are unknown. Sequenced sample: naive CD4+ T cells from blood. The receptor source for this set is a man aged 25-45 years with type 1 diabetes.

The sample holds a few counts of this clone. The gene calls are TRBV27 and TRBJ1-4; D possibly corresponds to TRBD1 (6 bases). V dropped 6 bases and J dropped 0 bases, with 11 bases sitting between them. This CDR3 is built from 15 residues. The V gene's germline CDR1 is MNHEY and CDR2 SMNVEV (reference sequence). CDR3 nucleotides: TGTGCCAGCAGGACACCAGGGGCAACTAATGAAAAACTGTTTTTT. This codes for CASRTPGATNEKLFF.

This clone was picked up a small number of times. This chain links TRBV16 with TRBJ1-2, with 8 bases aligning to TRBD1. CDR1 is KGHSY and CDR2 is FQNENV in the germline V gene. The trim removed 2 bases at V and 8 bases at J, leaving 7 bases unmatched. The CDR3 has 14 amino acids. Written as DNA, the CDR3 is TGTGCCAGCAGCCAACATCAACAGGGGGACGGCTACACCTTC. Its protein product is CASSQHQQGDGYTF.

The genes are TRBV5-6 and TRBJ1-2, with 9 bases that match TRBD1. Germline V gene lookup returns CDR1 SGHDT and CDR2 YYEEEE. V was pared by 2 bases and J by 8 bases, with 10 bases of the junction left unmatched. CDR3 length equals 15 residues. The CDR3, as DNA: TGTGCCAGCAGCTTCGGGACAGGGTCATTGAGCGGCTACACCTTC. It encodes CASSFGTGSLSGYTF. The variable domain in full, with the rest retrieved from reference TRBV5-6 and TRBJ1-2, is DAGVTQSPTHLIKTRGQQVTLRCSPKSGHDTVSWYQQALGQGPQFIFQYYEEEERQRGNFPDRFSGHQFPNYSSELNVNALLLGDSALYLCASSFGTGSLSGYTFGSGTRLTVV.

This chain links TRBV11-2 with TRBJ2-5, with 7 bases aligning to TRBD2. J gave up 3 bases and V 1 base, and 8 bases lay outside the gene matches. The CDR3 runs to 16 residues. Germline-derived CDR1 and CDR2 are SGHAT and FQNNGV. CDR3 coding DNA: TGTGCCAGCAGCTTAGCGTCTCGCGGGGGTGAAGAGACCCAGTACTTC. This gives the protein CASSLASRGGEETQYF.